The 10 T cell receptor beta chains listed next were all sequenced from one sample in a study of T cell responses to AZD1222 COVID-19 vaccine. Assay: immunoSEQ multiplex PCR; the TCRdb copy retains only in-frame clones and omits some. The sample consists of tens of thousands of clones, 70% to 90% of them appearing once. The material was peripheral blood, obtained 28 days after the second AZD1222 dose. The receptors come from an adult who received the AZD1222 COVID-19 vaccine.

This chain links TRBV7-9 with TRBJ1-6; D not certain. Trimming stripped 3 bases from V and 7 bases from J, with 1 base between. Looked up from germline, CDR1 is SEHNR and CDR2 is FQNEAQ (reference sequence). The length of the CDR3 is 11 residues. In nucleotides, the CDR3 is TGTGCCAGCAGCTTGAATTCACCCCTCCACTTT. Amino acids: CASSLNSPLHF.

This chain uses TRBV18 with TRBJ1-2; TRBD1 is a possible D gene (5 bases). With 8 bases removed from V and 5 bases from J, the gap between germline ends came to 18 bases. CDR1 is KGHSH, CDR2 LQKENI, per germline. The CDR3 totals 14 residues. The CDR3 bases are TGTGCCAGCACAACCACAGGCAGGAATTATGGCTACACCTTC. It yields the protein CASTTTGRNYGYTF.

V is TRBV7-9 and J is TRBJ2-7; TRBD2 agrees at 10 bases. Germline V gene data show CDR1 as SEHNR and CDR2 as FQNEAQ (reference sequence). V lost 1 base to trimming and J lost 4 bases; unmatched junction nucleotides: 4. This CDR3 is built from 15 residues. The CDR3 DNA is TGTGCCAGCAGCTTAGGCCTAGCGGGAGTTTACGAGCAGTACTTC. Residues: CASSLGLAGVYEQYF.

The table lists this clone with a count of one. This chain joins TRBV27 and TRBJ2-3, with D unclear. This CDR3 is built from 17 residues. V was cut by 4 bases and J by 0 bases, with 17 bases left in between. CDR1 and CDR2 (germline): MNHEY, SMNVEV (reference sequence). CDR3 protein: CASSSTLNPTSTDTQYF. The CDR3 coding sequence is TGTGCCAGCAGTTCCACGCTCAATCCGACTAGCACAGATACGCAGTATTTT.

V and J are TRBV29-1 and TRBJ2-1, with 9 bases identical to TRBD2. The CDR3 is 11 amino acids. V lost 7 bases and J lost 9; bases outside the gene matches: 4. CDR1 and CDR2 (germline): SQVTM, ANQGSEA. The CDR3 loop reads CSDLAGVEQFF. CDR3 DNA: TGCAGCGATTTAGCGGGAGTTGAGCAGTTCTTC.

The CDR3 nucleotides are TGTGCCAGTAGCAACAGTCTTGAAGCTTTCTTT. Its translation is CASSNSLEAFF. The V and J genes are TRBV2 and TRBJ1-1; no clear D. The ends were cut back, 9 bases at V and 7 bases at J, with 12 bases in the middle. In germline, CDR1 is SNHLY, CDR2 FYNNEI. The CDR3 sequence is 11 residues long. The entire variable domain, with the rest obtained from reference TRBV2 and TRBJ1-1, is as follows: EPEVTQTPSHQVTQMGQEVILRCVPISNHLYFYWYRQILGQKVEFLVSFYNNEISEKSEIFDDQFSVERPDGSNFTLKIRSTKLEDSAMYFCASSNSLEAFFGQGTRLTVV.

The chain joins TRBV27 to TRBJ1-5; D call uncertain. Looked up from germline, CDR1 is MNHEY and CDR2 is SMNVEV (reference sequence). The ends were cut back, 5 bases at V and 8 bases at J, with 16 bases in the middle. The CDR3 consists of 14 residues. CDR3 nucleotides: TGTGCCAGCAGTCCCCTGACAATGCTGGAGCCCCAGCATTTT. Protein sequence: CASSPLTMLEPQHF.

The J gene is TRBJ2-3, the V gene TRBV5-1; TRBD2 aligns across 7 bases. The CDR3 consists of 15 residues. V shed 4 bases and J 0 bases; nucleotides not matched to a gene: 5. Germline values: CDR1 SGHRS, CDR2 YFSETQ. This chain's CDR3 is CASSKISGSTDTQYF. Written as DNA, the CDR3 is TGCGCCAGCAGCAAGATTAGCGGGAGCACAGATACGCAGTATTTT.

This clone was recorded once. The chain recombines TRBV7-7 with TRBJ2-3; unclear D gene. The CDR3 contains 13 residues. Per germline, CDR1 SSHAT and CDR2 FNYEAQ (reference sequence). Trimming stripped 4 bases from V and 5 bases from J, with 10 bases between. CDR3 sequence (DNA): TGTGCCAGCAGCTCAGGCGCTGAAGATACGCAGTATTTT. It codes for CASSSGAEDTQYF.

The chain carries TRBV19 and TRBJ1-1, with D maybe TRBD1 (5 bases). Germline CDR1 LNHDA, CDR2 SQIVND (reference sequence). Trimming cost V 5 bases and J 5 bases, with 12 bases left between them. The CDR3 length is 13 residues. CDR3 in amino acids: CASSLARGTEAFF. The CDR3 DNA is TGTGCCAGTAGTTTGGCGCGGGGGACTGAAGCTTTCTTT.